One sample yielded the 23 T cell receptor beta chains listed below, sequenced in a study of breast tumors, draining lymph nodes, adjacent tissues. TCRdb redid the calling of the multiplex PCR reads with MiXCR, one entry per CDR3 protein. The table includes about 130,000 distinct CDR3 sequences, more than 20% detected once. Axillary draining lymph nodes of breast cancer patients supplied the node samples. The sample comprised axillary lymph node tissue. Every receptor here comes from a female donor with breast cancer. Some clones in this sample may be carry-over from other donors' samples.

As for this clonotype: This may be a read error, as it is one base from a much larger clone. The chain carries TRBV19 and TRBJ2-1; tentatively, D is TRBD1 (6 bases). The CDR3 loop spans 12 amino acids. Germline V CDR1 and CDR2: LNHDA, SQIVND (reference sequence). Here the CDR3 DNA reads TGTGCCAGTAGTATGACGGACAGTCGTCAGTCCTTC. Its protein is CASSMTDSRQSF. The full variable domain, completed using reference TRBV19 and TRBJ2-1, is DGGITQSPKYLFRKEGQNVTLSCEQNLNHDAMYWYRQDPGQGLRLIYYSQIVNDFQKGDIAEGYSVSREKKESFPLTVTSAQKNPTAFYLCASSMTDSRQSFGPGTRLTVL.

This clonotype was seen ten or more times. V and J are TRBV7-2 and TRBJ2-3; no definite D call. This CDR3 is built from 15 residues. The germline CDR1 and CDR2 sequences are SGHTA and FQGNSA. The V end lost 5 bases, the J end lost 5 bases, and 17 bases lay between the germline ends. The DNA of the CDR3 is TGTGCCAGCAGCGGACGACTCTCGTTAGGAGATACGCAGTATTTT. It translates to CASSGRLSLGDTQYF.

This clonotype has just a few counts. A much larger clonotype is one base distant, so this may be a read error. The chain links TRBV7-8 to TRBJ2-7; possibly TRBD1 for D (6 bases). Trimming removed 5 bases at V and 3 bases at J, with 17 bases between. Germline values: CDR1 SGHVS, CDR2 FQNEAQ. This CDR3 is built from 15 residues. Written as DNA, the CDR3 is TGTGCCAGCAGCCCCACAGTACAGGGAATCTACGAGCAGTACTTC. Translation: CASSPTVQGIYEQYF. Filled out from reference TRBV7-8 and TRBJ2-7, the complete variable domain reads GAGVSQSPRYKVAKRGQDVALRCDPISGHVSLFWYQQALGQGPEFLTYFQNEAQLDKSGLPSDRFFAERPEGSVSTLKIQRTQQEDSAVYLCASSPTVQGIYEQYFGPGTRLTVT.

This clonotype was found many times. This chain connects TRBV6-6 to TRBJ1-5; possible D gene TRBD1, 6 bases. The CDR3 spans 14 residues. From germline, CDR1 is MNHNY and CDR2 SVGAGI (reference sequence). V was pared by 6 bases and J by 1 base, with 10 bases between. The CDR3 coding sequence is TGTGCCAGCAGGGGGGACATCAGCAATCAGCCCCAGCATTTT. Amino acids: CASRGDISNQPQHF.

This clonotype has at least ten counts. CDR3 coding DNA: TGTGCCAGCAGCGAGGGTCTAGCGGTTTACAATGAGCAGTTCTTC. This sequence encodes CASSEGLAVYNEQFF. The chain employs TRBV9 and TRBJ2-1; 7 nucleotides line up with TRBD2. This CDR3 is 15 amino acids long. V shed 3 bases and J 4 bases; nucleotides not matched to a gene: 7. CDR1 and CDR2 (germline): SGDLS, YYNGEE.

The genes are TRBV18 and TRBJ2-3; 7 nucleotides match TRBD1. The germline V gene has CDR1 KGHSH and CDR2 LQKENI. This CDR3 is built from 14 residues. V lost 1 base and J lost 7; bases outside the gene matches: 5. DNA of the CDR3: TGTGCCAGCTCACCACGCGAGGGGGCTTATACGCAGTATTTT. Its translation is CASSPREGAYTQYF.

This clonotype has ten or more counts. The genes are TRBV20-1 and TRBJ2-7; D gene ambiguous. The V gene lost 5 bases and the J gene lost 4 bases, with 12 bases spanning the gap. The CDR3 length is 12 residues. CDR1 DFQATT and CDR2 SNEGSKA come from the germline V gene (reference sequence). The CDR3 sequence is CSAVPGIYEQYF. The CDR3 nucleotides read TGCAGTGCTGTCCCGGGTATATACGAGCAGTACTTC.

Points on this clonotype: A much larger clone lies one base from this, so it may be a read error. This chain uses TRBV30 with TRBJ1-6, with unresolved D. Germline loops: CDR1 GTSNPN, CDR2 SVGIG (reference sequence). This CDR3 contains 12 residues. For the CDR3, the DNA is TGTGCCTGGAGCCTCCCTAATTCACCCCTCCGCTTT. Protein sequence: CAWSLPNSPLRF.

This clonotype has more than one count but fewer than ten. This chain links TRBV19 with TRBJ1-2, with TRBD1 as a possible D gene (6 bases). V lost 3 bases and J 6 bases, leaving 14 bases between the germline ends. Germline V gene lookup returns CDR1 LNHDA and CDR2 SQIVND (reference sequence). The CDR3 spans 14 residues. The CDR3 DNA reads TGTGCCAGTAGTATCCGATGGGGGGCAGATGGCTACACCTTC. Encoded protein: CASSIRWGADGYTF.

This clonotype was counted at least ten times. The V gene is TRBV5-4, the J gene TRBJ2-1; D is perhaps TRBD2 (6 bases). The CDR3 spans 13 residues. From germline, CDR1 is SGHNT and CDR2 YYREEE (reference sequence). Trimming cost V 4 bases and J 6 bases, with 11 bases left between them. The CDR3 nucleotides read TGTGCCAGCAGCCATACTAGCTCCAATGAGCAGTTCTTC. Its translation: CASSHTSSNEQFF. Combining the CDR3 with reference TRBV5-4 and TRBJ2-1 gives the whole variable domain ETGVTQSPTHLIKTRGQQVTLRCSSQSGHNTVSWYQQALGQGPQFIFQYYREEENGRGNFPPRFSGLQFPNYSSELNVNALELDDSALYLCASSHTSSNEQFFGPGTRLTVL.

As regards this clonotype: A read error may be the cause here, since a much bigger clone is one base away. Lacking the conserved final phenylalanine or tryptophan, this CDR3 likely reflects a read error. The genes are TRBV29-1 and TRBJ2-5; 8 bases fit TRBD1. Germline V gives CDR1 SQVTM, CDR2 ANQGSEA. Trimming took 5 bases from V and 4 from J; bases not matched to a gene: 6. The CDR3 loop spans 13 amino acids. Written as DNA, the CDR3 is TGCAGCGTTTTGGGGACAGGAGGAGAGACCCAGTACTCC. Protein: CSVLGTGGETQYS.

This clonotype was counted at least ten times. V is TRBV5-1 and J is TRBJ2-3; D ambiguous. Germline-derived CDR1 and CDR2 are SGHRS and YFSETQ. This CDR3 has 12 amino acids. V was trimmed by 1 base and J by 5 bases, leaving 5 bases between them. The CDR3 spells CASSLSEDTQYF. DNA for the CDR3: TGCGCCAGCAGCTTGTCGGAAGATACGCAGTATTTT.

Notes on this clonotype: Just one base apart from a much larger clone, this may be a read error. V and J are TRBV10-1 and TRBJ2-5; TRBD1 or TRBD2 may be the D gene (5 bases each). Germline V gene lookup returns CDR1 WNHNN and CDR2 SYGVQD (reference sequence). The CDR3 is 15 amino acids. The CDR3 reads CAGSDAGTLKETQYF. The CDR3 nucleotides read TGCGCCGGCAGTGATGCCGGGACGCTAAAGGAGACCCAGTACTTC.

This clonotype has just a few counts. This clone may be a read error of a much larger clone one base away. The genes are TRBV10-2 and TRBJ1-6; D not resolved. The germline V gene encodes CDR1 WSHSY and CDR2 SAAADI. The length of the CDR3 is 16 residues. The CDR3: CTSSEPGKSGDSPLHF. Written as DNA, the CDR3 is TGCACCAGCAGTGAGCCAGGAAAATCCGGCGATTCACCCCTCCACTTT.

This clonotype was seen repeatedly, ten times or more. The V gene is TRBV6-2 or TRBV6-3, the J gene TRBJ2-1; D perhaps matches TRBD2 (6 bases). The germline V and J ends were trimmed by 2 bases and 7 bases, with 12 bases remaining between them. CDR3 length equals 14 residues. CDR1 is MNHEY, CDR2 SVGEGT, per germline. The CDR3 loop is CASSYAGMMNEQFF. The CDR3 coding sequence is TGTGCCAGCAGTTACGCGGGAATGATGAATGAGCAGTTCTTC.

This clonotype was found many times. V gene TRBV11-3 combines with J gene TRBJ2-7; TRBD1 aligns across 8 bases. J gave up 5 bases and V 0 bases, and 6 bases lay outside the gene matches. The CDR3 runs 15 residues. Germline-derived CDR1 and CDR2 are SGHNT and YENEEA. The CDR3 DNA reads as TGTGCCAGCAGCTTAGATCGCAGGGGGCCCAACGAGCAGTACTTC. Protein product: CASSLDRRGPNEQYF.

At least ten counts were recorded for this clonotype. This chain connects TRBV11-3 to TRBJ2-2, with TRBD2 matching over 7 bases. Germline CDR1 is SGHNT and CDR2 is YENEEA. V was clipped by 5 bases and J by 5 bases; unmatched bases: 11. The CDR3 totals 16 residues. The CDR3 nucleotides are TGTGCCAGCAGCAGAAGGCCCGGCGGGAGAACCGGGGAGCTGTTTTTT. This encodes CASSRRPGGRTGELFF.

This clonotype was counted at least ten times. This sequence joins TRBV2 and TRBJ2-1; 7 bases agree with TRBD2. The CDR3 totals 14 residues. CDR1 is SNHLY and CDR2 is FYNNEI in the germline V gene. J was trimmed by 4 bases and V by 8 bases; bases with no gene match: 8. CDR3 protein: CASSGLAAYNEQFF. CDR3 bases: TGTGCCAGCTCTGGGCTAGCGGCTTACAATGAGCAGTTCTTC. Complete variable domain (other parts from reference TRBV2 and TRBJ2-1): EPEVTQTPSHQVTQMGQEVILRCVPISNHLYFYWYRQILGQKVEFLVSFYNNEISEKSEIFDDQFSVERPDGSNFTLKIRSTKLEDSAMYFCASSGLAAYNEQFFGPGTRLTVL.

Regarding this clonotype: A single base separates this from a much larger clone, so it may be a read error. This chain uses TRBV10-2 with TRBJ1-4; D not resolved. Germline loops: CDR1 WSHSY, CDR2 SAAADI. With 3 bases removed from V and 11 bases from J, the gap between germline ends came to 13 bases. The CDR3 loop spans 13 amino acids. CDR3 coding DNA: TGCGCCAGCAGTGAATATTGGGGTGATAAACTGTTTTTT. As protein: CASSEYWGDKLFF.

By share, this clonotype ranks as large. DNA of the CDR3: TGTGCCAGCGGGAGGTCGAACGAGCAGTACTTC. Translation: CASGRSNEQYF. The J gene is TRBJ2-7, the V gene TRBV7-9, with D possibly being TRBD2 (6 bases). CDR3 length: 11 amino acids. Germline V CDR1 and CDR2: SEHNR, FQNEAQ (reference sequence). V shed 8 bases and J shed 5 bases, with 10 bases lying between them.

In this sample, this clonotype turned up many times. The chain employs TRBV27 and TRBJ2-1; 7 bases fit TRBD1. The CDR3 sequence is 15 residues long. Trimming took 4 bases from V and 1 from J; bases not matched to a gene: 4. Germline values: CDR1 MNHEY, CDR2 SMNVEV (reference sequence). Here the CDR3 reads CASSSGQNSYNEQFF. The CDR3 DNA sequence: TGTGCCAGCAGTTCGGGACAGAATTCCTACAATGAGCAGTTCTTC.

This clonotype was detected many times. V gene TRBV19 combines with J gene TRBJ2-7; D is perhaps TRBD2 (5 bases). There are 16 residues in the CDR3. Germline V gives CDR1 LNHDA, CDR2 SQIVND (reference sequence). Deletions cut 5 bases from V and 0 bases from J, with 17 bases between. Here the CDR3 DNA reads TGTGCCAGTAGTGCCCCTAAGGGCGGAGGCTCCTACGAGCAGTACTTC. Its translation is CASSAPKGGGSYEQYF.

In its sample, this clonotype was seen many times. The CDR3 sequence: CASSFSGTPYNEQFF. CDR3 in DNA: TGTGCCAGCAGTTTTTCCGGGACACCCTACAATGAGCAGTTCTTC. The V call is TRBV12-3 or TRBV12-4, the J call TRBJ2-1, with a tentative D call TRBD1 (6 bases). Trimming left V 3 bases short and J 2 bases short, with 11 bases between. CDR3 length: 15 amino acids.